This TCR beta chain comes out of a study of blood T cells in healthy people across ages. Primed by a sample-barcoded 5' primer and a J-beta primer mix, a second PCR proceeded for 7 to 11 cycles. Each cDNA molecule carried a tag from a template-switch adaptor that contained 12 random nucleotides. Samples each returned at least 2.5 million CDR3-containing paired-end reads. TCRdb re-derived calls from the 5' RACE reads in MiXCR, one entry per CDR3 protein. In the table there are 500,000 to 600,000 distinct CDR3 sequences, 25% to 30% of which are singletons. Every sample yielded at least 6.5 million isolated PBMCs. The extraction recovered at least 6 micrograms of total RNA per sample. The CDR3 sequence is 13 residues long. The V end lost 10 bases, the J end lost 4 bases, and 16 bases lay between the germline ends. Germline V lookup: CDR1 MGHDK, CDR2 SYGVNS.

The chain carries TRBV25-1 and TRBJ1-1; tentatively, D is TRBD1 (6 bases). The sample was blood. This clonotype originated in a woman between 65 and 79 years old in good health. In DNA, the CDR3 is TGTGCCACCTCGGACAGTTTGGGCACTGAAGCTTTCTTT. Protein product: CATSDSLGTEAFF.